Ten or more counts support the clone carrying this T cell receptor (beta chain). Its cognate antigen is unknown. The same CDR3 also results from other DNA sequences found in this sample. Per the authors' pipeline: Construction of a distant-metastasis classifier for papillary thyroid cancer relied on CDR3 differences across clinicopathological groups. TCRdb ran MiXCR on the PCR reads. The V and J calls, along with clone size, are taken from TCRdb and not from the paper's own processing. The sample lists about 59,000 clones; around 15% were seen once. This sample stems from a study of metastatic and nonmetastatic thyroid tumors. The wider study: Blood and tumor or nodule tissue repertoires from malignant and benign thyroid patients were compared.

Whole-study findings and limits: Within blood and tumor, benign nodules reportedly had significantly lower TCR beta diversity than malignant thyroid tumors did.

The CDR3 has 14 amino acids. Germline assignment: CDR1 MRHNA and CDR2 SNTAGT. J was trimmed by 3 bases and V by 4 bases; bases with no gene match: 0. Until they underwent thyroid surgery, no patient had received any treatment. This rearrangement joins TRBV6-4 to TRBJ2-3; TRBD2 matches at 11 bases. The sequence was collected from a male donor with papillary thyroid cancer or a benign thyroid nodule (not recorded which). Some clones in this sample may be carry-over from other donors' samples. The sample consisted of blood. Written as DNA, the CDR3 is TGTGCCAGCAGTGCTAGCGGGGGGACAGATACGCAGTATTTT. Translating gives CASSASGGTDTQYF.